This T cell receptor beta chain appears in the sequencing data of a study of blood T cell repertoires in COVID-19. Cohorts were determined from participant-reported clinical history. Germline CDR1 is LNHNV and CDR2 is YYDKDF (reference sequence). This CDR3 region has 14 residues. V lost 0 bases to trimming and J lost 0 bases, with 6 bases between them. Authors' processing steps: Nucleated cell counts were estimated from reference gene primer amplification. The repertoire was sequenced with immunoSEQ multiplex PCR; TCRdb's copy has only in-frame clones and lacks some. The V and J calls and clone size come from that table; D and trimming were worked out from the DNA. The table records about 260,000 clones, around 84% of them present only once.

The receptor's source is a man between 25 and 39 years old with acute COVID-19. The J gene is TRBJ2-7, the V gene TRBV15; possibly TRBD1 for D (6 bases). The specimen sequenced was PBMCs or T cells enriched from blood (not recorded which). Here the CDR3 reads CATSRDRGSYEQYV. The CDR3 nucleotides are TGTGCCACCAGCAGAGACAGGGGCTCCTACGAGCAGTACGTC.